Each of the 9 T cell receptor beta chains below was sequenced from the same sample in a study of cytomegalovirus exposure and HLA in healthy donors. Researchers ran the PCR with 60 Vbeta and 13 Jbeta primers. Measured with immunoSEQ multiplex PCR; TCRdb has only the in-frame clones, and not every one. The top ten clones hold about 2.2% of a sample with about 150,000 clones, about 80% of them seen once. The material sequenced was PBMCs. The receptors originated from a man aged 25-45 years in good health and CMV-seronegative.

The chain links TRBV2 to TRBJ2-2; the match to TRBD1 covers 7 bases. CDR1 is SNHLY, CDR2 FYNNEI, per germline. The CDR3 sequence is 14 residues long. With 6 bases clipped from V and 4 bases from J, the junction kept 5 bases outside the gene matches. The CDR3 here is CASRPQGRTGELFF. The CDR3 nucleotides read TGTGCCAGCAGACCACAGGGGCGCACCGGGGAGCTGTTTTTT.

V is TRBV6-6 and J is TRBJ1-2; TRBD1 agrees at 7 bases. Germline V lookup: CDR1 MNHNY, CDR2 SVGAGI (reference sequence). CDR3 length equals 13 residues. The V gene end was trimmed by 5 bases and the J gene end by 2 bases; junction bases not matched to a gene: 2. The CDR3 loop reads CASSTGENYGYTF. CDR3 nucleotides: TGTGCCAGCAGTACAGGGGAAAACTATGGCTACACCTTC.

The rearrangement uses TRBV30 and TRBJ1-2, with D unresolved. The CDR3 sequence is 14 residues long. With 6 bases removed from V and 7 bases from J, the gap between germline ends came to 21 bases. CDR1 and CDR2 (germline): GTSNPN, SVGIG (reference sequence). CDR3 protein: CACFSRIPGSGYTF. The CDR3 DNA sequence: TGTGCCTGTTTTTCCAGGATCCCTGGCTCTGGCTACACCTTC.

The V gene is TRBV20-1, the J gene TRBJ2-7; TRBD1 might be the D (6 bases). Trimming took 6 bases from V and 8 from J, leaving 14 bases between them. The germline CDR1 and CDR2 sequences are DFQATT and SNEGSKA (reference sequence). The CDR3 runs to 11 residues. The CDR3 DNA reads as TGCAGTGCCCTACAGGGATATCAGCAGTACTTC. This translates into CSALQGYQQYF.

The V gene is TRBV7-8, the J gene TRBJ2-7; 9 nucleotides agree with TRBD1. V gave up 8 bases and J gave up 4 bases; unmatched junction bases: 9. Germline V gene sequence: CDR1 SGHVS, CDR2 FQNEAQ. CDR3 length equals 14 residues. CDR3 amino acids: CASGSQGAGYEQYF. As DNA, the CDR3 is TGTGCCAGCGGCTCACAGGGGGCGGGGTACGAGCAGTACTTC.

This clone was seen once. The rearrangement uses TRBV2 and TRBJ1-1; tentatively, D is TRBD1 (6 bases). This CDR3 has 16 amino acids. Germline V lookup: CDR1 SNHLY, CDR2 FYNNEI. Trimming stripped 7 bases from V and 5 bases from J, with 23 bases between. The CDR3 spells CASTREGEGRRTEAFF. The CDR3 bases are TGTGCCAGCACCCGAGAGGGGGAGGGGAGACGGACTGAAGCTTTCTTT.

This clone was detected a few times. The DNA for the CDR3 is TGTGCCAGCAGCATACAGGGGAGGACTGAAGCTTTCTTT. The encoded protein is CASSIQGRTEAFF. This chain joins TRBV7-9 and TRBJ1-1; 7 nucleotides align to TRBD1. The CDR3 extends over 13 amino acids. The V and J ends lost 5 bases and 5 bases, in that order; junction bases with no gene match: 5. Germline CDR1 reads SEHNR; CDR2 reads FQNEAQ (reference sequence).

The rearrangement uses TRBV7-2 and TRBJ2-7, with TRBD2 identical over 7 bases. The germline V gene has CDR1 SGHTA and CDR2 FQGNSA. The length of the CDR3 is 15 residues. V was pared by 7 bases and J by 3 bases, with 12 bases of the junction left unmatched. The CDR3 nucleotides read TGTGCCAGCACCCAGGGAGCGGGGCCGATCTACGAGCAGTACTTC. Residues: CASTQGAGPIYEQYF.

This chain uses TRBV19 with TRBJ2-5; D might be TRBD2 (6 bases). V shed 4 bases and J shed 5 bases, with 11 bases lying between them. This CDR3 is 13 amino acids long. Germline V gene sequence: CDR1 LNHDA, CDR2 SQIVND (reference sequence). The CDR3 DNA follows: TGTGCCAGTAGTACTACTAGCATTGAGACCCAGTACTTC. Residues: CASSTTSIETQYF.